Listed below are T cell receptor beta chains from one sample, sequenced in a study of shared clonotypes between healthy human individuals. Using immunoSEQ multiplex PCR, the repertoire was profiled, and TCRdb retains in-frame clones only, with some absent. The sample holds 740,000 or so clones, about 80% seen once. The specimen sequenced was memory CD4+ T cells sorted from blood. The receptors shown here come from a woman aged 25 to 39 in good health. The CDR3 runs from the conserved cysteine through the conserved F or W. A D gene is named only where the DNA matches it firmly. Clone size, where shown, is once, few, many, or a class for clones that have expanded.

clone_size	d_call	v_call	j_call	cdr3_nt	cdr3_aa
.	TRBD1	TRBV7-2	TRBJ2-7	TGTGCCAGCAGCGCCTGGGACAGGGGCGAGCAGTACTTC	CASSAWDRGEQYF
.	.	TRBV7-9	TRBJ2-1	TGTGCCAGCAGCTTATCAAAGGGGGAGCAGTTCTTC	CASSLSKGEQFF
.	TRBD1	TRBV7-9	TRBJ1-1	TGTGCCAGCAGCCTACAGGGGCTGGCCACTGAAGCTTTCTTT	CASSLQGLATEAFF
.	TRBD2	TRBV28	TRBJ2-3	TGTGCCAGCGATACCGGGACTAGCGGGAGGGCCAATTTAGATACGCAGTATTTT	CASDTGTSGRANLDTQYF
.	TRBD1	TRBV28	TRBJ2-5	TGTGCCAGCGGAACCCCGGGACAGGGAGAGGGAGAGACCCAGTACTTC	CASGTPGQGEGETQYF
.	.	TRBV6-6	TRBJ2-7	TGTGCCAGCAGCCCGAAGGAAACAGCCTACGAGCAGTACTTC	CASSPKETAYEQYF
.	.	TRBV7-8	TRBJ1-1	TGTGCCAGCAGCAGTCAGGTGGACACTGAAGCTTTCTTT	CASSSQVDTEAFF
.	.	TRBV7-6	TRBJ1-3	TGTGCCAGCAGCTTAGCGCCACGCCTCTCTGGAAACACCATATATTTT	CASSLAPRLSGNTIYF
.	.	TRBV2	TRBJ1-4	TGTGCCAGCAACCAACATGCAACTAATGAAAAACTGTTTTTT	CASNQHATNEKLFF
.	.	TRBV5-1	TRBJ1-1	TGCGCCAGCAGCCCCAGCGGGACTCCCGGGCAGAACACTGAAGCTTTCTTT	CASSPSGTPGQNTEAFF
.	TRBD2	TRBV6-6	TRBJ2-1	TGTGCCAGCAGTCTCGGGACTAGCGGGCGAAATGAGCAGTTCTTC	CASSLGTSGRNEQFF
few	TRBD2	TRBV27	TRBJ2-7	TGTGCCAGCAGTCCCGGGACTAGCGGGAGGAGGTACGAGCAGTACTTC	CASSPGTSGRRYEQYF
.	.	TRBV2	TRBJ1-2	TGTGCCAGCAGGAGTTTTAACTATGGCTACACCTTC	CASRSFNYGYTF
.	TRBD1	TRBV7-9	TRBJ2-5	TGTGCCAGCAGCTTAGTCGGGACAGGGGGGAGTCGGGAGACCCAGTACTTC	CASSLVGTGGSRETQYF
few	TRBD2	TRBV29-1	TRBJ2-1	TGCAGCGTTGAACTCGAGCGGGGTAGCTCCTACAATGAGCAGTTCTTC	CSVELERGSSYNEQFF
.	.	TRBV25-1	TRBJ2-2	TGTGCCAGCAGTCCCGGGACCGACCACACCGGGGAGCTGTTTTTT	CASSPGTDHTGELFF
.	.	TRBV2	TRBJ1-2	TGTGCCAGCAGAAGGGGGGCCAATGGCTACACCTTC	CASRRGANGYTF
.	.	TRBV30	TRBJ1-1	TGTGCCTGGAGTAGGGGGGCGGCTAGCACTGAAGCTTTCTTT	CAWSRGAASTEAFF
.	TRBD2	TRBV6-1	TRBJ2-7	TGTGCCAGCAGGCCTAGCGGCTACGAGCAGTACTTC	CASRPSGYEQYF
.	TRBD2	TRBV19	TRBJ2-2	TGTGCCAGTAGTTTTACTAGCGGGAACACCGGGGAGCTGTTTTTT	CASSFTSGNTGELFF
.	TRBD2	TRBV9	TRBJ2-7	TGTGCCAGCAGCCCGGGGGGACTAGCGGGTGGTCATGCCTACGAGCAGTACTTC	CASSPGGLAGGHAYEQYF
once	.	TRBV7-3	TRBJ1-5	TGTGCCAGCAGCCGGGACGGCAGCCAGCCCCAGCATTTT	CASSRDGSQPQHF
.	TRBD2	TRBV4-1	TRBJ2-1	TGCGCCAGCAGCCAAGATACTAGCGGGGCATACAATGAGCAGTTCTTC	CASSQDTSGAYNEQFF
.	.	TRBV27	TRBJ2-1	TGTGCCAGCAGTACCTCAGCGGGCCGCAGCAATGAGCAGTTCTTC	CASSTSAGRSNEQFF
once	TRBD1	TRBV6-5	TRBJ1-4	TGTGCCAGCAGTGTGACAGGGCCTAATGAAAAACTGTTTTTT	CASSVTGPNEKLFF
few	.	TRBV19	TRBJ2-7	TGTGCCAGTAGTGCCCACAACCGCTACGAGCAGTACTTC	CASSAHNRYEQYF
once	TRBD2	TRBV28	TRBJ2-3	TGTGCCAGCAGCCTAGCGGGCAGCACAGATACGCAGTATTTT	CASSLAGSTDTQYF
few	TRBD1	TRBV28	TRBJ2-7	TGTGCCAGCAGCGGCCAGGGGGTCTACGAGCAGTACTTC	CASSGQGVYEQYF
.	TRBD2	TRBV28	TRBJ2-3	TGTGCCAGCAGACCAACCCCGGGGGGGTTGAGCTCAGATACGCAGTATTTT	CASRPTPGGLSSDTQYF
.	TRBD1	TRBV6-1	TRBJ1-4	TGTGCCAGCAGACTTTGGACAGGTAGTAGGGAAAAACTGTTTTTT	CASRLWTGSREKLFF
.	.	TRBV2	TRBJ2-2	TGTGCCAGCAGTGGATCGTTTTCGAACACCGGGGAGCTGTTTTTT	CASSGSFSNTGELFF
.	TRBD1	TRBV5-5	TRBJ2-4	TGTGCCAGCAGCCAAGACAGGGCTTCGGGCATTCAGTACTTC	CASSQDRASGIQYF
.	.	TRBV5-4	TRBJ2-3	TGTGCCAGCAGCCTGGAAGGGGGGATCTCCTCCACAGATACGCAGTATTTT	CASSLEGGISSTDTQYF
.	.	TRBV5-1	TRBJ2-7	TGCGCCAGCACTCGAGGGCCTCAAGGCGAGCAGTACTTC	CASTRGPQGEQYF
.	.	TRBV2	TRBJ2-7	TGTGCCAGCAGCGTAGCGGAATCCTACGAGCAGTACTTC	CASSVAESYEQYF
.	.	TRBV28	TRBJ1-2	TGTGCCAGCAGGGGGACCCCTACGTGGGGCTACACCTTC	CASRGTPTWGYTF
.	.	TRBV18	TRBJ1-1	TGTGCCAGCTCACCAAGGGCCAACACTGAAGCTTTCTTT	CASSPRANTEAFF
.	.	TRBV5-8	TRBJ2-7	TGTGCCAGCAGCTTGGGGCAGGTCTCCTACGAGCAGTACTTC	CASSLGQVSYEQYF